Presented here are 8 T cell receptor beta chains from one specimen sequenced in a study of OX40 agonist ivuxolimab in advanced cancers. TCRdb's table, derived via immunoSEQ multiplex PCR, lists solely in-frame clones and lacks some. This sample has approximately 58,000 clones, with more than 75% found just once. Here the sequenced sample was CD4+ or CD8+ T cells sorted from blood, taken in a trial of the OX40 agonist ivuxolimab. These receptors were taken from an adult with an advanced solid tumor such as melanoma, head and neck, liver or kidney cancer.

This clone has only one observation. The rearrangement uses TRBV5-4 and TRBJ1-1, with D possibly being TRBD1 (6 bases). Germline assignment: CDR1 SGHNT and CDR2 YYREEE (reference sequence). V was trimmed by 2 bases and J by 1 base, leaving 12 bases between them. This CDR3 has 15 amino acids. The CDR3 coding sequence is TGTGCCAGCAGCTTTTCGGGGGCTCGGAACACTGAAGCTTTCTTT. This codes for CASSFSGARNTEAFF.

This clone was picked up one time. The V and J genes are TRBV19 and TRBJ2-1; the D gene is possibly TRBD2 (6 bases). Germline V gives CDR1 LNHDA, CDR2 SQIVND (reference sequence). Trimming left V 7 bases short and J 4 bases short, with 17 bases between. The CDR3 loop spans 15 amino acids. In nucleotides, the CDR3 is TGTGCCAGTACCTCGACAGATGCGGGATACAATGAGCAGTTCTTC. Amino acid sequence: CASTSTDAGYNEQFF.

The chain has TRBV5-1 and TRBJ1-1; tentatively, D is TRBD1 (5 bases). The CDR3 consists of 14 residues. Germline V gene lookup returns CDR1 SGHRS and CDR2 YFSETQ. V was clipped by 2 bases and J by 7 bases, with 15 bases between them. The CDR3, as DNA: TGCGCCAGCAGCTTTGGCCAGGGCCGAAATGAAGCTTTCTTT. This sequence encodes CASSFGQGRNEAFF.

As for this clone: Other DNA sequences from this sample encode an identical CDR3 as well. This rearrangement joins TRBV10-3 to TRBJ2-2; 9 bases align to TRBD2. Losses at the gene ends were 7 bases for V and 2 bases for J; bases not matched to a gene: 2. There are 14 residues in the CDR3. Germline V gene data show CDR1 as ENHRY and CDR2 as SYGVKD. CDR3 in DNA: TGTGCCATCAAGCTAGCGGGAAACACCGGGGAGCTGTTTTTT. Encoded protein: CAIKLAGNTGELFF.

The CDR3 is CASSADSYEQYF. DNA for the CDR3: TGTGCCAGCAGCGCCGACAGCTACGAGCAGTACTTC. The chain joins TRBV9 to TRBJ2-7, with a possible D match to TRBD1 (5 bases). This CDR3 region has 12 residues. Deletions cut 3 bases from V and 3 bases from J, with 7 bases between. Germline assignment: CDR1 SGDLS and CDR2 YYNGEE.

The chain is built from TRBV18 and TRBJ2-5; TRBD2 agrees at 7 bases. CDR3 size: 16 residues. Germline V gene data show CDR1 as KGHSH and CDR2 as LQKENI. After removal of 3 bases from V and 4 bases from J, the junction contained 11 bases not matched to a gene. The DNA for the CDR3 is TGTGCCAGCTCACCGACTTTTGCGGGGAGGGGAGAGACCCAGTACTTC. Protein sequence: CASSPTFAGRGETQYF.

This clone was detected only once. This sequence joins TRBV7-9 and TRBJ2-5; 12 bases map to TRBD1. The ends lost 4 bases at V and 4 bases at J; junction bases unmatched: 13. The CDR3 is 18 residues long. Per the germline V gene, CDR1 is SEHNR and CDR2 is FQNEAQ (reference sequence). This CDR3 reads CASSSDGFGTGGSETQYF. CDR3 nucleotides: TGTGCCAGCAGCTCGGACGGGTTTGGGACAGGGGGCTCAGAGACCCAGTACTTC.

The V call is TRBV4-2, the J call TRBJ2-1; unclear D gene. CDR3 length: 16 residues. V was pared by 2 bases and J by 0 bases, with 11 bases between. Germline V gives CDR1 LGHNA, CDR2 YNFKEQ. This CDR3 is CASSQTSRSSYNEQFF. In DNA, the CDR3 is TGTGCCAGCAGCCAAACTTCGCGGAGCTCCTACAATGAGCAGTTCTTC.